What follows describes a single T cell receptor (beta chain). Its antigen is not known. The data were obtained in a study of blood T cells in healthy people across ages. Study-wide points: Naive T cell percentage by flow cytometry tracked strongly with beta diversity.

V was cut by 4 bases and J by 0 bases, with 7 bases left in between. Germline CDR1 is MNHEY and CDR2 is SVGEGT. The CDR3 runs to 14 residues. The use of a sample-barcoded 5' primer and a J-beta primer mix characterized a second PCR of about 6 to 11 cycles. TCRdb independently ran MiXCR on the 5' RACE reads; one entry per CDR3 protein. The table records 910,000 or so distinct CDR3 sequences, 51% of them present only once. The TCR comes from a woman aged 55 to 70 in good health. The chain links TRBV6-2 or TRBV6-3 to TRBJ1-5, with D hard to call. Sequencing was performed on blood. The CDR3, as DNA: TGTGCCAGCAGTTGGGCGAGTAGCAATCAGCCCCAGCATTTT. Its translation is CASSWASSNQPQHF.